This entry lists 12 T cell receptor beta chains sequenced from one sample in a study of cytomegalovirus exposure and HLA in healthy donors. Researchers ran the PCR with 60 Vbeta and 13 Jbeta primers. Produced via immunoSEQ multiplex PCR; TCRdb's table is partial and in-frame only. Of 110,000 to 150,000 clones in the sample, less than 10% are singletons; the top ten hold around 1.9%. Material: PBMCs. These receptors originate from a male donor in good health and CMV-seronegative.

For this clone: Likely a read error: the CDR3 ends without its conserved phenylalanine or tryptophan. This chain uses TRBV25-1 with TRBJ1-1; D remains ambiguous. V lost 5 bases, J lost 5 bases, and 9 bases lay in between. This CDR3 spans 12 amino acids. From germline, CDR1 is MGHDK and CDR2 SYGVNS. CDR3 coding DNA: TGTGCCAGCAGTTTTGCCAAAACTGAAGCTTTCTTG. Translation gives CASSFAKTEAFL.

This clone occurred a few times. The J gene is TRBJ2-7, the V gene TRBV5-1, with 7 bases that match TRBD1. This CDR3 spans 15 amino acids. Germline CDR1 reads SGHRS; CDR2 reads YFSETQ. J was trimmed by 1 base and V by 0 bases; bases with no gene match: 4. The CDR3 nucleotides read TGCGCCAGCAGCTTGGATGTGGGACAGTCCTACGAGCAGTACTTC. It encodes CASSLDVGQSYEQYF.

The chain has TRBV20-1 and TRBJ1-1, with 7 positions matching TRBD1. Germline assignment: CDR1 DFQATT and CDR2 SNEGSKA (reference sequence). Trimming removed 5 bases from V and 6 bases from J; junction bases left unmatched: 3. CDR3 length: 11 amino acids. The CDR3 bases are TGCAGTGCTCGACAGGGTTCTGAAGCTTTCTTT. It yields the protein CSARQGSEAFF.

This clone was seen only a few times. The same CDR3 also results from other DNA sequences found in this sample. The rearrangement links TRBV27 to TRBJ1-5; D may be TRBD1 (6 bases). The CDR3 runs 12 residues. CDR1 is MNHEY and CDR2 is SMNVEV in the germline V gene (reference sequence). Trimming took off 4 bases at V and 7 bases at J, with 8 bases between the two ends. CDR3 sequence reads: CASSSQGQPQHF. The CDR3 region has the DNA TGTGCCAGCAGTTCCCAGGGGCAGCCCCAGCATTTT.

The V gene is TRBV5-4, the J gene TRBJ2-2; D might be TRBD2 (5 bases). This CDR3 region has 17 residues. Germline values: CDR1 SGHNT, CDR2 YYREEE (reference sequence). Deletions cut 0 bases from V and 0 bases from J, with 12 bases between. This CDR3 reads CASSLEGVTSNTGELFF. DNA for the CDR3: TGTGCCAGCAGCTTGGAGGGAGTTACCTCGAACACCGGGGAGCTGTTTTTT.

V and J are TRBV5-4 and TRBJ1-1, with 8 nucleotides matching TRBD1. Germline assignment: CDR1 SGHNT and CDR2 YYREEE (reference sequence). V lost 3 bases to trimming and J lost 3 bases; unmatched junction nucleotides: 1. CDR3 length: 13 amino acids. The CDR3 DNA follows: TGTGCCAGCAGCTCGGACAGGGACACTGAAGCTTTCTTT. Translation: CASSSDRDTEAFF.

This clone was picked up a small number of times. The chain joins TRBV5-1 to TRBJ2-3, with D possibly matching TRBD2 (7 bases). The CDR3 has 17 amino acids. Germline-derived CDR1 and CDR2 are SGHRS and YFSETQ. Trimming took off 3 bases at V and 2 bases at J, with 19 bases between the two ends. DNA for the CDR3: TGCGCCAGCAGCTCGGGAGGACAGCGCGTCCCCACAGATACGCAGTATTTT. Protein sequence: CASSSGGQRVPTDTQYF.

This clone was observed a few times. J is TRBJ2-1 and V is TRBV6-1, with TRBD2 matching 9 bases. Germline values: CDR1 MNHNS, CDR2 SASEGT. The CDR3 has 15 amino acids. After removal of 10 bases from V and 3 bases from J, the junction contained 10 bases not matched to a gene. The CDR3 is CATRGGREGYNEQFF. The CDR3 DNA follows: TGTGCCACCCGCGGCGGGAGGGAGGGCTACAATGAGCAGTTCTTC.

This clone was picked up a small number of times. The chain employs TRBV5-6 and TRBJ1-1; TRBD1 agrees at 9 bases. Germline values: CDR1 SGHDT, CDR2 YYEEEE. J gave up 1 base and V 0 bases, and 1 base lay outside the gene matches. The CDR3 sequence is 15 residues long. In DNA, the CDR3 is TGTGCCAGCAGCTTGGCGGGACAGGGGAACACTGAAGCTTTCTTT. This gives the protein CASSLAGQGNTEAFF.

This clone has just a few counts. The J gene is TRBJ2-7, the V gene TRBV6-5; TRBD2 aligns across 7 bases. The CDR3 is 15 amino acids. Germline V gene sequence: CDR1 MNHEY, CDR2 SVGAGI. V was pared by 10 bases and J by 0 bases, with 12 bases of the junction left unmatched. The CDR3 loop reads CATRGASGPSYEQYF. CDR3 sequence (DNA): TGTGCCACCAGAGGGGCTAGCGGTCCCTCCTACGAGCAGTACTTC.

The rearrangement joins TRBV29-1 to TRBJ2-7; the match to TRBD1 covers 8 bases. The ends lost 6 bases at V and 3 bases at J; junction bases unmatched: 7. Germline CDR1 and CDR2: SQVTM and ANQGSEA. There are 13 residues in the CDR3. Here the CDR3 DNA reads TGCAGCGTCGGACAGGGCATAGACTACGAGCAGTACTTC. Amino acids: CSVGQGIDYEQYF.

This clone turned up a few times. This chain joins TRBV18 and TRBJ1-2, with D possibly TRBD1 on 5 matching bases. The V end lost 6 bases, the J end lost 3 bases, and 11 bases lay between the germline ends. The CDR3 contains 13 residues. Germline loops: CDR1 KGHSH, CDR2 LQKENI. Written as DNA, the CDR3 is TGTGCCAGCTCCCCTTCCAGGGACTATGGCTACACCTTC. Protein product: CASSPSRDYGYTF.